Sequencing of this T cell receptor (beta chain) was carried out in a study of neoadjuvant anti-PD-1 for oral cavity cancer. Only in-frame clones appear in the TCRdb table, and some are missing; sequencing was by immunoSEQ multiplex PCR. The sample shows around 37,000 clones, 35% to 40% of them seen only once. The germline CDR1 and CDR2 sequences are LNHNV and YYDKDF (reference sequence). V was clipped by 1 base and J by 8 bases, with 11 bases between them. The CDR3 extends over 13 amino acids. The time point is: after neoadjuvant nivolumab, at surgical resection. This receptor was taken from a person between 40 and 79 years old with oral cavity squamous cell carcinoma. V and J are TRBV15 and TRBJ1-2; D call uncertain. The sample in question was tumor tissue, obtained after nivolumab (anti-PD-1) treatment. Here the CDR3 DNA reads TGTGCCACCAGCAGAGTTAGTCTGGAGGGCTACACCTTC. Protein sequence: CATSRVSLEGYTF.